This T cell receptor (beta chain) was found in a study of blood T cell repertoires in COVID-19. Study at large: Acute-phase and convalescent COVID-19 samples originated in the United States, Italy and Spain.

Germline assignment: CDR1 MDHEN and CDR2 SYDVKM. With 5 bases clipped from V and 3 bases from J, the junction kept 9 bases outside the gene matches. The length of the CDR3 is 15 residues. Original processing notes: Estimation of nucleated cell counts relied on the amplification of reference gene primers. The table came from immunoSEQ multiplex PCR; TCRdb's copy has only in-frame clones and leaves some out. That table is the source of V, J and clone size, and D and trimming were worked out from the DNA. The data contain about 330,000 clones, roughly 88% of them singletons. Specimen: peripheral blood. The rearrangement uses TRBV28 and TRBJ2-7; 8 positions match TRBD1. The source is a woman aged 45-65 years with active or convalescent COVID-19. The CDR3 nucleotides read TGTGCCAGCAGTCCCGGGACAGGCCTTCTCTACGAGCAGTACTTC. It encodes CASSPGTGLLYEQYF.